The 18 T cell receptor beta chains reported below all come from one sample, sequenced in a study of cytomegalovirus exposure and HLA in healthy donors. Assay: immunoSEQ multiplex PCR; the TCRdb copy retains only in-frame clones and omits some. The sample lists over 80,000 clones, 85% seen once, with approximately 20% in the top ten. Sequencing was carried out using PBMCs. Every receptor here comes from a man between 18 and 29 years old in good health and CMV-seropositive.

V usage is TRBV29-1 and J usage is TRBJ1-2; no clear D gene. Germline V lookup: CDR1 SQVTM, CDR2 ANQGSEA. The CDR3 extends over 13 amino acids. V lost 3 bases and J lost 2, with 10 bases in between. CDR3 protein: CSVDEAANYGYTF. The CDR3 nucleotides read TGCAGCGTTGATGAGGCGGCCAACTATGGCTACACCTTC.

This sequence joins TRBV14 and TRBJ2-4; no definite D call. The CDR3 contains 15 residues. CDR1 is SGHDN and CDR2 is FVKESK in the germline V gene. Trimming stripped 3 bases from V and 0 bases from J, with 9 bases between. CDR3: CASSHREKAKNIQYF. Written as DNA, the CDR3 is TGTGCCAGCAGCCATAGAGAGAAAGCCAAAAACATTCAGTACTTC. The full variable domain, completed using reference TRBV14 and TRBJ2-4, is EAGVTQFPSHSVIEKGQTVTLRCDPISGHDNLYWYRRVMGKEIKFLLHFVKESKQDESGMPNNRFLAERTGGTYSTLKVQPAELEDSGVYFCASSHREKAKNIQYFGAGTRLSVL.

This chain connects TRBV27 to TRBJ2-3; a weak D match, TRBD2 (6 bases). Germline values: CDR1 MNHEY, CDR2 SMNVEV (reference sequence). V dropped 5 bases and J dropped 2 bases, with 20 bases sitting between them. The CDR3 totals 17 residues. CDR3 in DNA: TGTGCCAGCAGTCATCCGGCTAGCGCGCCTACCACAGATACGCAGTATTTT. Encoded protein: CASSHPASAPTTDTQYF.

The V gene is TRBV10-3, the J gene TRBJ2-1; D uncertain. CDR3 size: 13 residues. The germline gives CDR1 ENHRY, CDR2 SYGVKD. The V gene lost 2 bases and the J gene lost 4 bases, with 6 bases spanning the gap. Written as DNA, the CDR3 is TGTGCCATCAGTGAGATCCCTTACAATGAGCAGTTCTTC. It yields the protein CAISEIPYNEQFF.

Only a few counts were recorded for this clone. The chain uses TRBV27 and TRBJ2-7; 13 bases align to TRBD2. The CDR3 sequence is 14 residues long. From germline, CDR1 is MNHEY and CDR2 SMNVEV (reference sequence). The J segment lost 2 bases and the V segment lost 7 bases, leaving 2 bases of the junction unmatched. CDR3 bases: TGTGCCAGCAAAGGGACTAGCGGGACCTACGAGCAGTACTTC. It yields the protein CASKGTSGTYEQYF.

The chain joins TRBV19 to TRBJ2-3, with D perhaps TRBD1 (6 bases). This CDR3 region has 16 residues. Trimming shortened V by 0 bases and J by 3 bases, and 13 bases separated the two germline ends. Germline-derived CDR1 and CDR2 are LNHDA and SQIVND (reference sequence). CDR3 sequence: CASSIDDTGLTDTQYF. The CDR3 DNA is TGTGCCAGTAGTATAGATGATACAGGGCTGACAGATACGCAGTATTTT.

The chain joins TRBV5-4 to TRBJ2-7, with D possibly matching TRBD2 (6 bases). The V and J ends lost 4 bases and 4 bases respectively, with 21 bases between them. Germline assignment: CDR1 SGHNT and CDR2 YYREEE (reference sequence). This CDR3 is built from 16 residues. The CDR3 loop is CASSAGTPGDPYEQYF. The CDR3 DNA reads TGTGCCAGCAGCGCCGGGACTCCGGGGGATCCTTACGAGCAGTACTTC.

This chain links TRBV6-1 with TRBJ1-1; 7 bases map to TRBD1. The CDR3 is made up of 13 amino acids. The V gene's germline CDR1 is MNHNS and CDR2 SASEGT. The ends lost 10 bases at V and 2 bases at J; junction bases unmatched: 7. CDR3 nucleotides: TGTGCCACGTCGGGACAGCCCAACACTGAAGCTTTCTTT. Translating it yields CATSGQPNTEAFF.

The CDR3 sequence is CASSAAGVEANYGYTF. The CDR3 bases are TGTGCCAGCAGTGCCGCAGGCGTTGAAGCTAACTATGGCTACACCTTC. The rearrangement uses TRBV25-1 and TRBJ1-2, with unresolved D. CDR1 is MGHDK, CDR2 SYGVNS, per germline. This CDR3 is 16 amino acids long. V lost 4 bases and J 0 bases, leaving 15 bases between the germline ends.

The CDR3 sequence is CASSLADRSGGYTF. In DNA, the CDR3 is TGTGCCAGCAGCTTAGCGGACAGGTCGGGTGGCTACACCTTC. The chain joins TRBV7-2 to TRBJ1-2; 7 nucleotides match TRBD1. J was trimmed by 7 bases and V by 0 bases; bases with no gene match: 5. The germline gives CDR1 SGHTA, CDR2 FQGNSA. The length of the CDR3 is 14 residues. The full variable domain, completed using reference TRBV7-2 and TRBJ1-2, is GAGVSQSPSNKVTEKGKDVELRCDPISGHTALYWYRQSLGQGLEFLIYFQGNSAPDKSGLPSDRFSAERTGGSVSTLTIQRTQQEDSAVYLCASSLADRSGGYTFGSGTRLTVV.

V and J are TRBV28 and TRBJ2-1; TRBD1 matches 11 bases. Germline trimming cut 1 base from V and 0 bases from J; bases unmatched to any gene: 2. CDR3 length: 17 residues. Germline V gives CDR1 MDHEN, CDR2 SYDVKM. Written as DNA, the CDR3 is TGTGCCAGCAGTTTATTAGGGACAGGGGGCTCCTACAATGAGCAGTTCTTC. It encodes CASSLLGTGGSYNEQFF. Drawing the rest from reference TRBV28 and TRBJ2-1, the complete variable domain is DVKVTQSSRYLVKRTGEKVFLECVQDMDHENMFWYRQDPGLGLRLIYFSYDVKMKEKGDIPEGYSVSREKKERFSLILESASTNQTSMYLCASSLLGTGGSYNEQFFGPGTRLTVL.

This clone appeared a single time. The chain carries TRBV19 and TRBJ2-5; the D gene is possibly TRBD2 (5 bases). This CDR3 is 14 amino acids long. Germline V lookup: CDR1 LNHDA, CDR2 SQIVND (reference sequence). With 6 bases removed from V and 2 bases from J, the gap between germline ends came to 13 bases. CDR3 sequence: CASSGMTSQETQYF. CDR3 DNA: TGTGCCAGTAGCGGGATGACATCTCAAGAGACCCAGTACTTC.

The V gene is TRBV5-5, the J gene TRBJ2-7; 9 nucleotides agree with TRBD1. The CDR3 consists of 14 residues. Germline V lookup: CDR1 SGHKS, CDR2 YYEKEE (reference sequence). V shed 2 bases and J 6 bases; nucleotides not matched to a gene: 6. This CDR3 is CASSFGQGFFEQYF. The CDR3 DNA reads TGTGCCAGCAGCTTCGGACAGGGGTTTTTCGAGCAGTACTTC.

This chain connects TRBV5-6 to TRBJ2-5, with D tentatively TRBD2 (6 bases). V dropped 3 bases and J dropped 1 base, with 10 bases sitting between them. This CDR3 is built from 14 residues. Germline V CDR1 and CDR2: SGHDT, YYEEEE. The CDR3, as DNA: TGTGCCAGCAGCTCTCTAGCGACCCAAGAGACCCAGTACTTC. It translates to CASSSLATQETQYF.

The chain recombines TRBV28 with TRBJ1-2; 7 positions match TRBD1. Germline V gene sequence: CDR1 MDHEN, CDR2 SYDVKM. After removal of 6 bases from V and 4 bases from J, the junction contained 17 bases not matched to a gene. The CDR3 length is 17 residues. The CDR3 protein is CASSLTGGVGGVYGYTF. The DNA of the CDR3 is TGTGCCAGCAGCCTGACTGGGGGTGTAGGGGGCGTCTATGGCTACACCTTC.

V and J are TRBV25-1 and TRBJ2-1; tentatively, D is TRBD1 (6 bases). Trimming took 4 bases from V and 6 from J, leaving 22 bases between them. Germline assignment: CDR1 MGHDK and CDR2 SYGVNS. This CDR3 has 17 residues. This CDR3 reads CASSVPFGTPDPNEQFF. The CDR3 DNA reads TGTGCCAGCAGTGTACCCTTCGGGACACCCGACCCCAATGAGCAGTTCTTC.

The chain joins TRBV25-1 to TRBJ1-2, with D hard to call. Per the germline V gene, CDR1 is MGHDK and CDR2 is SYGVNS. The CDR3 extends over 14 amino acids. Trimming took 3 bases from V and 7 from J, leaving 15 bases between them. The CDR3 is CASSDRFAGAGYTF. As DNA, the CDR3 is TGTGCCAGCAGTGATCGGTTTGCGGGTGCTGGCTACACCTTC.

The chain carries TRBV28 and TRBJ1-5; 7 nucleotides agree with TRBD1. Germline V gene lookup returns CDR1 MDHEN and CDR2 SYDVKM. The V and J ends lost 6 bases and 0 bases, in that order; junction bases with no gene match: 8. CDR3 length equals 16 residues. CDR3 coding DNA: TGTGCCAGCAGACCTTCGGGGACAGTTAGCAATCAGCCCCAGCATTTT. This sequence encodes CASRPSGTVSNQPQHF.